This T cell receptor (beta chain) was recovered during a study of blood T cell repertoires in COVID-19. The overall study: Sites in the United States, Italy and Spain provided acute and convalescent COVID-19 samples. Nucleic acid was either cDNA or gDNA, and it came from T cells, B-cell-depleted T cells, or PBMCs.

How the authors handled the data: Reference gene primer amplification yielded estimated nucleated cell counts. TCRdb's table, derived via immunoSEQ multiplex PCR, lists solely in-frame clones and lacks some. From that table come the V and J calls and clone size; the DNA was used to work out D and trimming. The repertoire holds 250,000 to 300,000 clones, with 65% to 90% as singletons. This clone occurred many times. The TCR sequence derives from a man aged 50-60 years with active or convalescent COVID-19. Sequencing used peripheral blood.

CDR3 DNA: TGTGCCAGCAGCTTAGTCGGGGGAAACACTGAAGCTTTCTTT. Residues: CASSLVGGNTEAFF. This chain joins TRBV11-2 and TRBJ1-1, with a weak D call TRBD1 (5 bases). CDR3 length: 14 residues. Trimming removed 1 base at V and 2 bases at J, with 8 bases between. CDR1 SGHAT and CDR2 FQNNGV come from the germline V gene.